This TCR beta chain was sequenced in a study of OX40 agonist ivuxolimab in advanced cancers. Turning to this clone: Its cognate antigen is unknown.

The repertoire was sequenced with immunoSEQ multiplex PCR; TCRdb's copy has only in-frame clones and lacks some. Here the sample spans tens of thousands of clones, about 85% being singletons. General study points: The authors also found low normalized T-cell clonal expansion in some nonresponders.

There are 14 residues in the CDR3. Germline CDR1 reads SGHTA; CDR2 reads FQGNSA. V lost 3 bases and J lost 1, with 8 bases in between. The sequence derives from an adult with an advanced solid tumor such as melanoma, head and neck, liver or kidney cancer. The chain links TRBV7-2 to TRBJ2-3; no clear D gene. This specimen was CD4+ or CD8+ T cells sorted from blood, taken in a trial of the OX40 agonist ivuxolimab. The CDR3 is CASSFHGRTDTQYF. CDR3 nucleotide sequence: TGTGCCAGCAGCTTCCACGGGCGCACAGATACGCAGTATTTT.